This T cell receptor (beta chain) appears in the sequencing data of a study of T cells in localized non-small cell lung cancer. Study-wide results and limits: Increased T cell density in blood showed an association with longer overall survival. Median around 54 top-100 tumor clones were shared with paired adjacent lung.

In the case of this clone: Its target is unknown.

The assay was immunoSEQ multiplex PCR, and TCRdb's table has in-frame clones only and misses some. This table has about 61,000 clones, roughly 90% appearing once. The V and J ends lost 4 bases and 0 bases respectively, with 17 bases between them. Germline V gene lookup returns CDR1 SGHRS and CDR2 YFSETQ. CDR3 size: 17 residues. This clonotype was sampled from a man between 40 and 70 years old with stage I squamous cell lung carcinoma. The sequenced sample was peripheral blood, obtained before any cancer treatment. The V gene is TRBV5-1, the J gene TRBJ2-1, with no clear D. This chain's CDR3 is CASSPLGGLSSYNEQFF. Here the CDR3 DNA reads TGCGCCAGCAGCCCCCTTGGTGGATTGAGCTCCTACAATGAGCAGTTCTTC.